This T cell receptor (beta chain) stems from a study of cytomegalovirus exposure and HLA in healthy donors. The CDR3 is 15 residues long. V was clipped by 6 bases and J by 4 bases, with 15 bases between them. CDR1 and CDR2 (germline): MDHEN, SYDVKM. Findings and limits, study-wide: Reports state that TCR beta sequences accurately predicted most subjects' HLA-A and HLA-B alleles. Later on, a genetic analysis was performed. It linked a missense variant in DCLRE1C with V- and J-gene trimming of TCR beta. A few V segments could not be told apart, such as TRBV6-2 and TRBV6-3, and were left out.

Amplification used 60 Vbeta primers and 13 Jbeta primers. Some clones are missing from TCRdb's copy, which holds only in-frame ones; the method was immunoSEQ multiplex PCR. The table lists roughly 200,000 clones, approximately 80% of them singletons, with about 3.1% in the top ten. This clone was observed a single time. Antigen specificity is unknown. The receptor's source is a young man in good health and CMV-seronegative. The V and J genes are TRBV28 and TRBJ2-2; D possibly corresponds to TRBD2 (5 bases). What was sequenced was PBMCs. The CDR3 here is CASRLRRGSTGELFF. The CDR3 nucleotides read TGTGCCAGCAGGCTGAGGAGAGGGAGCACCGGGGAGCTGTTTTTT. Full variable domain (missing parts from reference TRBV28 and TRBJ2-2): DVKVTQSSRYLVKRTGEKVFLECVQDMDHENMFWYRQDPGLGLRLIYFSYDVKMKEKGDIPEGYSVSREKKERFSLILESASTNQTSMYLCASRLRRGSTGELFFGEGSRLTVL.